Listed here is a single TCR beta chain. Its antigen is not known. The junction departs from germline at one end; a sequencing error may be responsible. Starting material of about 450 ng total RNA yielded TCR beta cDNA via a constant-region primer. For TCR beta, libraries were produced by three nested multiplex PCR rounds using slightly modified ARM-PCR. The first two PCR rounds, approximately 10 cycles each, used TRBV1-TRBV30 forward primers and a C-beta reverse primer. TCRdb used MiXCR to reprocess the multiplex PCR reads, holding one entry per CDR3 protein. The data show about 210,000 distinct CDR3 sequences, with about 82% seen just once and less than 20% held by the top ten. The record originates from a study of tumor-infiltrating lymphocytes in primary liver carcinoma. Turning to the study itself: The patient group consisted of men and women aged 30 to 69 years.

Co-extraction of RNA and DNA was performed on roughly 20-31 mg of unsorted bulk tissue. Each of the tumor samples contained in excess of 80% viable tumor cells. General study findings and limits: Tumor-blood pairs (like tumor-adjacent pairs) overlapped less than tumor region pairs did. When set against blood, tumors had a significantly higher top-250-clone fraction (p = 0.039).

The CDR3 is 15 amino acids. Germline V gene data show CDR1 as MRHNA and CDR2 as SNTAGT. This sequence joins TRBV6-4 and TRBJ2-2; D is uncertain. The specimen was tumor tissue from primary liver carcinoma. The sequence derives from a man aged 35 to 55 with primary liver carcinoma and hepatitis B virus infection. CDR3 nucleotides: TGTGCCAGCAGTGAGAATTCTGCGAACACCGTGGAGCTGTTTTTT. Its protein is CASSENSANTVELFF.